The 25 T cell receptor beta chains below come from one sample, sequenced in a study of control samples from healthy donors and cancer patients. The table came from immunoSEQ multiplex PCR; TCRdb's copy has only in-frame clones and leaves some out. This table holds about 180,000 clones, around 89% found once. Sequencing was carried out using blood. All receptors derive from a woman aged 50 to 60 in good health.

The rearrangement uses TRBV25-1 and TRBJ2-1, with D perhaps TRBD1 (5 bases). Germline CDR1 MGHDK, CDR2 SYGVNS. The V gene lost 8 bases and the J gene lost 12 bases, with 20 bases spanning the gap. The length of the CDR3 is 13 residues. In DNA form, the CDR3 reads TGTGCCAGCGGCTTGGGGTCCCTAGGGGTGCAGTTCTTC. The encoded protein is CASGLGSLGVQFF.

The chain has TRBV7-2 and TRBJ2-1; D may correspond to TRBD1 or TRBD2 (6 bases each). The germline V gene has CDR1 SGHTA and CDR2 FQGNSA. Trimming took 4 bases from V and 3 from J, leaving 13 bases between them. CDR3 length equals 15 residues. CDR3 loop: CASSSLRDNYNEQFF. The DNA of the CDR3 is TGTGCCAGCAGCTCTCTGCGGGACAACTACAATGAGCAGTTCTTC.

The rearrangement joins TRBV4-1 to TRBJ1-1, with D tentatively TRBD1 (6 bases). The CDR3 extends over 17 amino acids. Germline-derived CDR1 and CDR2 are MGHRA and YSYEKL. V dropped 1 base and J dropped 5 bases, with 20 bases sitting between them. CDR3 amino acids: CASSQGPGFQGSTEAFF. CDR3 nucleotides: TGCGCCAGCAGCCAAGGACCGGGGTTCCAGGGGAGTACTGAAGCTTTCTTT.

The chain is built from TRBV28 and TRBJ2-1; 14 nucleotides agree with TRBD2. V was clipped by 6 bases and J by 1 base; unmatched bases: 14. The CDR3 has 20 amino acids. Germline CDR1 is MDHEN and CDR2 is SYDVKM. CDR3 DNA sequence: TGTGCCAGCAGCAGTCGGCGACTAGCGGGGGGGCAGGGATCCTACAATGAGCAGTTCTTC. Translation: CASSSRRLAGGQGSYNEQFF.

This clone was picked up one time. The chain combines TRBV19 with TRBJ1-4, with 7 positions matching TRBD1. The trim removed 1 base at V and 7 bases at J, leaving 9 bases unmatched. This CDR3 spans 16 amino acids. Germline loops: CDR1 LNHDA, CDR2 SQIVND (reference sequence). CDR3 residues: CASSIAFGTAIEKLFF. CDR3 DNA: TGTGCCAGTAGTATAGCGTTCGGGACAGCAATTGAAAAACTGTTTTTT.

V usage is TRBV10-3 and J usage is TRBJ1-1; a weak D match, TRBD1 (6 bases). This CDR3 is built from 14 residues. Trimming left V 6 bases short and J 0 bases short, with 11 bases between. Looked up from germline, CDR1 is ENHRY and CDR2 is SYGVKD. This chain's CDR3 is CAIRGGLLNTEAFF. CDR3 coding DNA: TGTGCCATCAGAGGGGGACTGCTGAACACTGAAGCTTTCTTT.

The rearrangement joins TRBV6-4 to TRBJ2-3; 8 bases map to TRBD2. Germline CDR1 is MRHNA and CDR2 is SNTAGT. J lost 6 bases, V lost 4 bases, and 3 bases had no gene match. The CDR3 length is 13 residues. The CDR3 coding sequence is TGTGCCAGCAGTGCACGGGGGGGGGATACGCAGTATTTT. Translated, it gives CASSARGGDTQYF.

The gene calls are TRBV30 and TRBJ2-3; the D gene is possibly TRBD2 (6 bases). In germline, CDR1 is GTSNPN, CDR2 SVGIG (reference sequence). Trimming removed 5 bases from V and 4 bases from J, with 19 bases in between. The CDR3 length is 15 residues. Written as DNA, the CDR3 is TGTGCCTGGGTGCCCTGGCGGGGTAGGGCAGATACGCAGTATTTT. Translation: CAWVPWRGRADTQYF.

The CDR3 bases are TGTGCCAGCAGTGAAGGTAGCGGGGGGCAGGATACGCAGTATTTT. It specifies CASSEGSGGQDTQYF. This chain uses TRBV6-1 with TRBJ2-3; 10 bases agree with TRBD2. CDR3 size: 15 residues. V gave up 1 base and J gave up 6 bases; unmatched junction bases: 4. Germline V gene data show CDR1 as MNHNS and CDR2 as SASEGT.

The V call is TRBV5-5, the J call TRBJ1-4; perhaps TRBD1 as D (6 bases). The CDR3 consists of 15 residues. The V end was cut by 4 bases, the J end by 7 bases, with 17 bases between. The germline V gene has CDR1 SGHKS and CDR2 YYEKEE (reference sequence). The CDR3 DNA follows: TGTGCCAGCAGCCCATTAGGGGGAAGGGGTGAAAAACTGTTTTTT. This gives the protein CASSPLGGRGEKLFF. Combining the CDR3 with reference TRBV5-5 and TRBJ1-4 gives the whole variable domain DAGVTQSPTHLIKTRGQQVTLRCSPISGHKSVSWYQQVLGQGPQFIFQYYEKEERGRGNFPDRFSARQFPNYSSELNVNALLLGDSALYLCASSPLGGRGEKLFFGSGTQLSVL.

The rearrangement links TRBV2 to TRBJ1-5; D gene ambiguous. This CDR3 has 14 residues. V was cut by 10 bases and J by 5 bases, with 18 bases left in between. Germline loops: CDR1 SNHLY, CDR2 FYNNEI. The CDR3 coding sequence is TGTGCCACCTCGGCGGAGGGCAGGTATCAGCCCCAGCATTTT. It codes for CATSAEGRYQPQHF.

This rearrangement joins TRBV20-1 to TRBJ1-2; a possible D gene is TRBD1 (5 bases). The CDR3 runs 11 residues. Germline V gene data show CDR1 as DFQATT and CDR2 as SNEGSKA (reference sequence). V shed 4 bases and J shed 5 bases, with 8 bases lying between them. For the CDR3, the DNA is TGCAGTGCTACAGGGACGTATGGCTACACCTTC. Protein product: CSATGTYGYTF.

This sequence joins TRBV4-3 and TRBJ1-2; a weak D match, TRBD1 (5 bases). The CDR3 sequence is 14 residues long. Germline V gene sequence: CDR1 LGHNA, CDR2 YSLEER. V was cut by 4 bases and J by 0 bases, with 9 bases left in between. The DNA of the CDR3 is TGCGCCAGCAGCCCAGGGACCTCTAACTATGGCTACACCTTC. Residues: CASSPGTSNYGYTF.

The chain is built from TRBV12-3 or TRBV12-4 and TRBJ2-7, with 8 bases identical to TRBD2. The trim removed 5 bases at V and 6 bases at J, leaving 3 bases unmatched. The CDR3 runs 12 residues. The CDR3 DNA follows: TGTGCCAGCAGTCTCGGGGGGGTCGAGCAGTACTTC. Translation: CASSLGGVEQYF.

This chain joins TRBV12-3 or TRBV12-4 and TRBJ1-2; D unresolved. The CDR3 has 13 residues. The V gene lost 6 bases and the J gene lost 1 base, with 9 bases spanning the gap. The CDR3 here is CASRATNNYGYTF. CDR3 in DNA: TGTGCCAGCAGGGCAACGAATAACTATGGCTACACCTTC.

This clone was detected only once. The V and J genes are TRBV5-1 and TRBJ2-1; D assignment may be TRBD1 or TRBD2 (5 bases each). The CDR3 is 15 residues long. CDR1 is SGHRS, CDR2 YFSETQ, per germline. V dropped 0 bases and J dropped 8 bases, with 15 bases sitting between them. The CDR3 loop is CASSLVPRRGDEQFF. The CDR3 DNA is TGCGCCAGCAGCTTGGTTCCCCGCCGAGGGGATGAGCAGTTCTTC.

The chain uses TRBV5-1 and TRBJ2-7, with D unresolved. In germline, CDR1 is SGHRS, CDR2 YFSETQ. CDR3 length equals 17 residues. V gave up 4 bases and J gave up 0 bases, with 20 bases separating them. This CDR3 is CASSGRLDPVSSYEQYF. The CDR3 region has the DNA TGCGCCAGCAGCGGCCGACTGGACCCGGTTAGCTCCTACGAGCAGTACTTC.

The chain has TRBV5-1 and TRBJ2-2; 10 bases fit TRBD1. The CDR3 is 15 amino acids. V lost 1 base and J lost 7; bases outside the gene matches: 4. Germline lookup yields CDR1 SGHRS and CDR2 YFSETQ. The CDR3 loop is CASSLRDRGFGELFF. CDR3 nucleotide sequence: TGCGCCAGCAGCTTGCGGGACAGGGGCTTCGGGGAGCTGTTTTTT.

V usage is TRBV7-2 and J usage is TRBJ1-1, with 7 nucleotides matching TRBD1. This CDR3 contains 14 residues. CDR1 SGHTA and CDR2 FQGNSA come from the germline V gene. V lost 7 bases and J lost 0; bases outside the gene matches: 5. CDR3 amino acids: CASTRQGLNTEAFF. DNA of the CDR3: TGTGCCAGCACCCGACAGGGTCTGAACACTGAAGCTTTCTTT.

The V gene is TRBV4-1, the J gene TRBJ2-1; maybe TRBD1 (5 bases). V gave up 4 bases and J gave up 6 bases, with 16 bases separating them. Germline-derived CDR1 and CDR2 are MGHRA and YSYEKL. The CDR3 is 15 amino acids. CDR3 sequence reads: CASSPGAPRTNEQFF. CDR3 nucleotides: TGCGCCAGCAGCCCTGGGGCTCCTCGGACCAATGAGCAGTTCTTC.

The gene calls are TRBV7-9 and TRBJ2-7; no firm D call. CDR3 length: 12 amino acids. The V gene lost 5 bases and the J gene lost 6 bases, with 11 bases spanning the gap. CDR1 and CDR2 from the germline V gene are SEHNR and FQNEAQ (reference sequence). The CDR3 is CASSLDPGEQYF. As DNA, the CDR3 is TGTGCCAGCAGCCTGGACCCCGGCGAGCAGTACTTC.

The V call is TRBV11-3, the J call TRBJ2-5, with D uncertain. The CDR3 covers 13 residues. From germline, CDR1 is SGHNT and CDR2 YENEEA. Trimming removed 4 bases from V and 1 base from J, with 7 bases in between. In DNA, the CDR3 is TGTGCCAGCAGCTGGGGATCCCAAGAGACCCAGTACTTC. This encodes CASSWGSQETQYF.

The chain carries TRBV25-1 and TRBJ1-4, with 9 bases lining up with TRBD1. Germline assignment: CDR1 MGHDK and CDR2 SYGVNS. The CDR3 has 14 amino acids. V lost 5 bases, J lost 8 bases, and 6 bases stayed unmatched. The CDR3 nucleotides read TGTGCCAGCAGTCCCGGGACAGGGAGCGAAAAACTGTTTTTT. This sequence encodes CASSPGTGSEKLFF.

A few counts support this clone. The chain couples TRBV20-1 to TRBJ1-1; D gene uncertain. The V end lost 2 bases, the J end lost 7 bases, and 8 bases lay between the germline ends. The CDR3 extends over 11 amino acids. Germline-derived CDR1 and CDR2 are DFQATT and SNEGSKA (reference sequence). In DNA form, the CDR3 reads TGCAGTGCTAGATCTAAGGGTGAAGCTTTCTTT. It translates to CSARSKGEAFF.

V and J are TRBV20-1 and TRBJ1-1; D ambiguous. Germline CDR1 DFQATT, CDR2 SNEGSKA (reference sequence). The CDR3 totals 13 residues. The V end lost 3 bases, the J end lost 7 bases, and 15 bases lay between the germline ends. The CDR3 bases are TGCAGTGCTAGTAAAGGGAAGGCCGATGAAGCTTTCTTT. This translates into CSASKGKADEAFF.